Listed below are T cell receptor beta chains from one sample, sequenced in a study of cytomegalovirus exposure and HLA in healthy donors. Libraries were prepared by immunoSEQ multiplex PCR; TCRdb keeps only in-frame clonotypes and omits some of them. This repertoire shows 100,000 to 150,000 clones, over 60% found once; its top ten account for approximately 0.9%. What was sequenced was PBMCs. The receptors were sampled from a woman between 55 and 75 years old in good health and CMV-seronegative. The CDR3 runs from the conserved cysteine through the conserved F or W. D genes are given only for firm matches. Expanded clones are given a class, and other clones once, few, many or no size at all.

D	size	V	J	DNA	CDR3
TRBD2	.	TRBV28	TRBJ2-1	TGTGCCAGCAGTGCTCCTAGCGGGAGCTCCTACAATGAGCAGTTCTTC	CASSAPSGSSYNEQFF
.	few	TRBV10-2	TRBJ1-1	TGCGCCAGCAGCTCGGGTGGGACTGAAGCTTTCTTT	CASSSGGTEAFF
.	.	TRBV27	TRBJ2-7	TGTGCCAGCAGGCTGACAGTTTCCTACGAGCAGTACTTC	CASRLTVSYEQYF
TRBD2	.	TRBV30	TRBJ2-7	TGTGCCTGGAGGATAGCGGGGGGCTCCTACGAGCAGTACTTC	CAWRIAGGSYEQYF
TRBD2	.	TRBV15	TRBJ2-1	TGTGCCACCAGCAGAGAGCCAGCCCACAGCGGGAACTTCTACAATGAGCAGTTCTTC	CATSREPAHSGNFYNEQFF
TRBD2	few	TRBV4-1	TRBJ2-7	TGCGCCAGCAGCCAAGGTACTAGCGGGAGATACGAGCAGTACTTC	CASSQGTSGRYEQYF
TRBD1	.	TRBV5-5	TRBJ1-6	TGTGCCAGCAGCTCCCTGACAGGGGTGGATAATTCACCCCTCCACTTT	CASSSLTGVDNSPLHF
.	.	TRBV7-2	TRBJ2-7	TGTGCCAGCAGCTACCAGGGGTTGACCTACGAGCAGTACTTC	CASSYQGLTYEQYF
TRBD1	.	TRBV28	TRBJ2-7	TGTGCCAGCAGACCCCGGGACAGGGTGTCGTACGAGCAGTACTTC	CASRPRDRVSYEQYF
.	.	TRBV5-1	TRBJ2-7	TGCGCCAGCAGCTCCGGACAGAGCTACGAGCAGTACTTC	CASSSGQSYEQYF
TRBD1	.	TRBV13	TRBJ2-3	TGTGCCAGCAGCTGGGGACAGGGTCAAGATACGCAGTATTTT	CASSWGQGQDTQYF
TRBD1	few	TRBV19	TRBJ1-2	TGTGCCAGTATAGACAGGGAAGACTATGGCTACACCTTC	CASIDREDYGYTF
TRBD1	.	TRBV7-9	TRBJ2-7	TGTGCCAGCAGCCGCGGGACAGGGGCTTCCTACGAGCAGTACTTC	CASSRGTGASYEQYF
.	.	TRBV9	TRBJ1-4	TGTGCCAGCAGCGTAGGGGGGGGCGCGACTAATGAAAAACTGTTTTTT	CASSVGGGATNEKLFF
TRBD2	.	TRBV6-5	TRBJ2-3	TGTGCCAGCATGTCGGCGGGAGGACTGGATACGCAGTATTTT	CASMSAGGLDTQYF
TRBD1	few	TRBV5-4	TRBJ2-2	TGTGCCAGCAGCTTATCCCTGGACAGGGGGAATTCCGGGGAGCTGTTTTTT	CASSLSLDRGNSGELFF
.	.	TRBV4-1	TRBJ2-1	TGCGCCAGCAGCCAAGATCGACAAAACAATGAGCAGTTCTTC	CASSQDRQNNEQFF
TRBD2	.	TRBV13	TRBJ2-2	TGTGCCAGCAGTCAAGGGGATCGACTAGCGGGGCGCACCGGGGAGCTGTTTTTT	CASSQGDRLAGRTGELFF
.	.	TRBV27	TRBJ2-5	TGTGCCAGCAGTTTAGACGACAACCAAGAGACCCAGTACTTC	CASSLDDNQETQYF
TRBD2	.	TRBV5-1	TRBJ2-3	TGCGCCAGCAGCCTAGGGACTAGCGGAAGCACAGATACGCAGTATTTT	CASSLGTSGSTDTQYF
TRBD1	.	TRBV2	TRBJ2-2	TGTGCCAGGCTTGGGACAGACACCGGGGAGCTGTTTTTT	CARLGTDTGELFF
.	.	TRBV28	TRBJ1-1	TGTGCCAGCAGTGCGTCGCAGGGTACTGAAGCTTTCTTT	CASSASQGTEAFF
.	.	TRBV6-6	TRBJ2-3	TGTGCCAGCAGTTACCCTAGCACAGATACGCAGTATTTT	CASSYPSTDTQYF
TRBD1	.	TRBV28	TRBJ2-7	TGTGCCAGCAGTCCCACATACAGGGGTGGCGAGCAGTACTTC	CASSPTYRGGEQYF
.	.	TRBV19	TRBJ2-5	TGTGCCAGTAGTATAGTGTTCATCGGGGGAGAGACCCAGTACTTC	CASSIVFIGGETQYF
TRBD1	.	TRBV5-6	TRBJ2-2	TGTGCCAGCACCGCCGGGACTGGGACAGGGGATCCCGGGGAGCTGTTTTTT	CASTAGTGTGDPGELFF
TRBD1	.	TRBV28	TRBJ1-6	TGTGCCAGCAGCAGGCGGGGACAGACGAATTCACCCCTCCACTTT	CASSRRGQTNSPLHF
.	.	TRBV7-9	TRBJ2-7	TGTGCCAGCAGCTTGGGAGACAGGCGGGCCTACGAGCAGTACTTC	CASSLGDRRAYEQYF
.	.	TRBV6-6	TRBJ2-1	TGTGCCAGCAGTCCGGACTACCGAACTCACAATGAGCAGTTCTTC	CASSPDYRTHNEQFF
.	once	TRBV5-1	TRBJ1-1	TGCGCCAGCAGCGGGCTCATGGGGGCGAACACTGAAGCTTTCTTT	CASSGLMGANTEAFF
TRBD1	few	TRBV19	TRBJ1-4	TGTGCCAGTAGTATCGGGACAGGTTCTTTT	CASSIGTGSF
.	once	TRBV6-5	TRBJ2-1	TGTGCCAGCAGTTACTCGATACAGGGAGTATACAATGAGCAGTTCTTC	CASSYSIQGVYNEQFF
.	.	TRBV18	TRBJ2-7	TGTGCCAGCTCACCACAGGCCGGGGAATACGAGCAGTACTTC	CASSPQAGEYEQYF
.	.	TRBV7-3	TRBJ2-2	TGTTCCAGCAGCTTTACACCGAACACCGGGGAGCTGTTTTTT	CSSSFTPNTGELFF
.	.	TRBV6-5	TRBJ2-2	TGTGCCAGCAGTTACTCGACAGGGAACACCGGGGAGCTGTTTTTT	CASSYSTGNTGELFF
.	.	TRBV2	TRBJ2-2	TGTGCCACTTCCCGGGAACAGTTGAACACCGGGGAGCTGTTTTTT	CATSREQLNTGELFF
.	.	TRBV25-1	TRBJ1-1	TGTGCCAGCAGTGACCCGATTGGGGGGAGGACTGAAGCTTTCTTT	CASSDPIGGRTEAFF
.	.	TRBV5-5	TRBJ2-3	TGTGCTGCAGCCGTCGGGGGGCGGGGGGATACGCAGTATTTT	CAAAVGGRGDTQYF